What follows describes a single TCR beta chain. What it binds is not known. The study reverse transcribed the entire isolated RNA, so it sequenced expressed TCRB transcripts. Assay: immunoSEQ multiplex PCR; the TCRdb copy retains only in-frame clones and omits some. The sample shows roughly 100,000 clones, around 30% of them seen only once. Germline assignment: CDR1 GTSNPN and CDR2 SVGIG (reference sequence). V lost 1 base, J lost 5 bases, and 5 bases lay in between. CDR3 size: 12 residues. The data were obtained in a study of beta chain features in type 1 diabetes. Across the whole study: Investigators examined 107,917,701 sorted cells across all samples. Findings and caveats of the study: Patients' naive, central memory and regulatory TCRB repertoires appeared more alike than those of healthy donors. A moderate, significant TCRB CDR3 shortening appeared in type 1 diabetes across four CD4+ subsets.

A sort by CD45RO/CCR7/CD25/CD127/CD95/CD27 yielded CD4+ naive, central memory, regulatory and stem cell-like memory cells. The sequencing input was central memory CD4+ T cells from blood. The TCR was taken from a woman younger than 30 with type 1 diabetes. The V call is TRBV30, the J call TRBJ2-2; unclear D gene. The CDR3 sequence is CAWSAGTGELFF. The CDR3 bases are TGTGCCTGGAGTGCGGGTACCGGGGAGCTGTTTTTT.